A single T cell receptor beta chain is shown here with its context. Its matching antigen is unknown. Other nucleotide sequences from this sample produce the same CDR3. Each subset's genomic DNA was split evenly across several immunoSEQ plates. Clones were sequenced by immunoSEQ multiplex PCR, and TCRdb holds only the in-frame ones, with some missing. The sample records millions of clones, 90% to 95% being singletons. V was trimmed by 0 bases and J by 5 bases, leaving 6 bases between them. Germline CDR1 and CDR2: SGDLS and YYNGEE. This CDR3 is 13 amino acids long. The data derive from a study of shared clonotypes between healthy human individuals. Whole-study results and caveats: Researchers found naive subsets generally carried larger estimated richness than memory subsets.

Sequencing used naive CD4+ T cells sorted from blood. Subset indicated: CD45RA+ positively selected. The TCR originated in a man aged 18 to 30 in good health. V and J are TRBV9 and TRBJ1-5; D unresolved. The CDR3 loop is CASSVDGYQPQHF. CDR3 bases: TGTGCCAGCAGCGTAGACGGTTATCAGCCCCAGCATTTT.